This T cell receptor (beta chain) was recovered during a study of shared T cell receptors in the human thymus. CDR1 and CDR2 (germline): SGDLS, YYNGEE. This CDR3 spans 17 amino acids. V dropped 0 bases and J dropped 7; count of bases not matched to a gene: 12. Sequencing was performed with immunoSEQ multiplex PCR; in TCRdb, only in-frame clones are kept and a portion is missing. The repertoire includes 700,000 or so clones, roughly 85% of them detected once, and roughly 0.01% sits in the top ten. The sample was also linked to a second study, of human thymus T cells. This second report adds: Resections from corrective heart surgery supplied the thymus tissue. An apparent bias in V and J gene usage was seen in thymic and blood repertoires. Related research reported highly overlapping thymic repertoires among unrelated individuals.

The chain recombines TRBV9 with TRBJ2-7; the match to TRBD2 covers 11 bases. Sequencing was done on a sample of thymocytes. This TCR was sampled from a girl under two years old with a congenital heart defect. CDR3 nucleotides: TGTGCCAGCAGCGTAGGAGTCTCTAGCGGGGGGTGTGGGGAGCAGTACTTC. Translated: CASSVGVSSGGCGEQYF.